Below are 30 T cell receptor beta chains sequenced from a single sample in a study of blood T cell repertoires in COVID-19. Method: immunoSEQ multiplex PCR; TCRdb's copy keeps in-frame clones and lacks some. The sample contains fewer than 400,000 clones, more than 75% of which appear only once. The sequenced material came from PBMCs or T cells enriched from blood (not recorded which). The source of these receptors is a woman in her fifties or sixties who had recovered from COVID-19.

The CDR3 here is CASSQERGLSGNTIYF. CDR3 DNA sequence: TGTGCCAGCAGCCAAGAAAGGGGGCTGAGTGGAAACACCATATATTTT. J is TRBJ1-3 and V is TRBV3-1 (or the pseudogene TRBV3-2); 7 nucleotides match TRBD1. The germline CDR1 and CDR2 sequences are LGHDT and YNNKEL (reference sequence). Trimming took 0 bases from V and 3 from J; bases not matched to a gene: 5. The CDR3 length is 16 residues.

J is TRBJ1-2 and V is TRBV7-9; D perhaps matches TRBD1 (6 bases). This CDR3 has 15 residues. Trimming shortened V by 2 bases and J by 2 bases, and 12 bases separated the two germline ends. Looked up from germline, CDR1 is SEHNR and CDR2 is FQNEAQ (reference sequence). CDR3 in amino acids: CASSLQQGSNYGYTF. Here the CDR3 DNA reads TGTGCCAGCAGCTTACAACAGGGATCCAACTATGGCTACACCTTC. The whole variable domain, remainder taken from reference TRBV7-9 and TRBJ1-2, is DTGVSQNPRHKITKRGQNVTFRCDPISEHNRLYWYRQTLGQGPEFLTYFQNEAQLEKSRLLSDRFSAERPKGSFSTLEIQRTEQGDSAMYLCASSLQQGSNYGYTFGSGTRLTVV.

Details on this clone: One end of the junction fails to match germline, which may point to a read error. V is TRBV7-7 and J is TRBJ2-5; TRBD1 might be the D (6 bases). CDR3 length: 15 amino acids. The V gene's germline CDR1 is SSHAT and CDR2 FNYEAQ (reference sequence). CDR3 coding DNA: TGTGCTAGCAGCTTAGGCGCAGGGGAAGGAGAGACCCAGTACTTC. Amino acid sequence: CASSLGAGEGETQYF.

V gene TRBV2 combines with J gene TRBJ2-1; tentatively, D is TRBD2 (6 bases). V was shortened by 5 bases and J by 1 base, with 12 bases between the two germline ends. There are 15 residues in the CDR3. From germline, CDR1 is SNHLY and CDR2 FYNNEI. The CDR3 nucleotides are TGTGCCAGCAGTCGAATGGGGGGTTCCTACAATGAGCAGTTCTTC. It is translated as CASSRMGGSYNEQFF.

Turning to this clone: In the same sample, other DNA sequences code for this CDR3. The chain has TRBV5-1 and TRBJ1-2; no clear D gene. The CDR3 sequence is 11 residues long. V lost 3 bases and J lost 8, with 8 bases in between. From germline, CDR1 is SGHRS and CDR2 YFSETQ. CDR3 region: CASSSTGGYTF. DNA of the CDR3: TGCGCCAGCAGCTCGACGGGAGGCTACACCTTC.

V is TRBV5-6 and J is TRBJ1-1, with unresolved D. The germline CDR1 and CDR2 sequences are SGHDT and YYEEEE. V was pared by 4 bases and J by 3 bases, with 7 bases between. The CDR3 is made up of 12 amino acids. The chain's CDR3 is CASSRAYTEAFF. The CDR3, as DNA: TGTGCCAGCAGCCGAGCGTACACTGAAGCTTTCTTT.

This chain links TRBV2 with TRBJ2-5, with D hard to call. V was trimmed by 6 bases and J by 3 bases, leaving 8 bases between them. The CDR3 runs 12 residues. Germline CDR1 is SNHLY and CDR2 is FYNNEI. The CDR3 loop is CASRSLEETQYF. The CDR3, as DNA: TGTGCCAGCAGGAGCTTAGAAGAGACCCAGTACTTC.

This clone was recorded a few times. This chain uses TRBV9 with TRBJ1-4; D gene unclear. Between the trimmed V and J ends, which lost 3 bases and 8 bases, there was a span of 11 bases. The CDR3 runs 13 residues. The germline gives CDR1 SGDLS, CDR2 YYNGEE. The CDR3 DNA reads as TGTGCCAGCAGCGGGACGCCGGGGGAAAAACTGTTTTTT. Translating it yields CASSGTPGEKLFF.

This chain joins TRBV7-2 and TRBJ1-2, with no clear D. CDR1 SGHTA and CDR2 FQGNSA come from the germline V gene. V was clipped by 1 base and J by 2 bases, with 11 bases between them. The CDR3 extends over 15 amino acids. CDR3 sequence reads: CASSLGPSPNYGYTF. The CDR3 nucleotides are TGTGCCAGCAGCTTAGGTCCGAGCCCGAACTATGGCTACACCTTC.

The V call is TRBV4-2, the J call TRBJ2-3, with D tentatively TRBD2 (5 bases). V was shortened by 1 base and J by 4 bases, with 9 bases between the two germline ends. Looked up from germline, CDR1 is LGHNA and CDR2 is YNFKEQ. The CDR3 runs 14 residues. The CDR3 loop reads CASSQVTSPDTQYF. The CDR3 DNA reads TGTGCCAGCAGCCAAGTAACTAGTCCAGATACGCAGTATTTT.

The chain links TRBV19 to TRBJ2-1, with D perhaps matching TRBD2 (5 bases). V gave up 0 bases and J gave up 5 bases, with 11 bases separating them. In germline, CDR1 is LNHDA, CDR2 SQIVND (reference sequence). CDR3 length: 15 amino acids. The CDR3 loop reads CASSIDSSHHNEQFF. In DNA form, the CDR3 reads TGTGCCAGTAGTATAGATTCTAGCCACCACAATGAGCAGTTCTTC. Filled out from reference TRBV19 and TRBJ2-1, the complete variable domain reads DGGITQSPKYLFRKEGQNVTLSCEQNLNHDAMYWYRQDPGQGLRLIYYSQIVNDFQKGDIAEGYSVSREKKESFPLTVTSAQKNPTAFYLCASSIDSSHHNEQFFGPGTRLTVL.

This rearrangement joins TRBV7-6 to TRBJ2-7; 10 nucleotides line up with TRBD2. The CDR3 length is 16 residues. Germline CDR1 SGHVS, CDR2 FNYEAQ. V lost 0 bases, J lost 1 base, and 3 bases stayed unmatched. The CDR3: CASSLALLAGSYEQYF. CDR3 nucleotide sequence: TGTGCCAGCAGCTTAGCTCTACTAGCGGGATCCTACGAGCAGTACTTC.

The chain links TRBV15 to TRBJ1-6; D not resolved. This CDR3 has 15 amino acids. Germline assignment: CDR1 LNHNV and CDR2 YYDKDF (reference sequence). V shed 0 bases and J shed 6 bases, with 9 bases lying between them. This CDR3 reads CATSRDRPVNSPLHF. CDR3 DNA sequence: TGTGCCACCAGCAGAGATCGCCCGGTTAATTCACCCCTCCACTTT.

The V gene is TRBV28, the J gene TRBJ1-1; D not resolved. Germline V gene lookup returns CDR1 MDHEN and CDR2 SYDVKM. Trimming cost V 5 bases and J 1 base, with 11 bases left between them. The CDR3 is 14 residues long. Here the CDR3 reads CASSEMRGNTEAFF. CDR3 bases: TGTGCCAGCAGTGAAATGCGGGGGAACACTGAAGCTTTCTTT.

The DNA for the CDR3 is TGTGCCAGTAGTGGCGGGGAAAGGAGGAACACTGAAGCTTTCTTT. Translation: CASSGGERRNTEAFF. The chain employs TRBV19 and TRBJ1-1; no firm D call. The CDR3 runs 15 residues. The V gene lost 5 bases and the J gene lost 1 base, with 14 bases spanning the gap. Germline loops: CDR1 LNHDA, CDR2 SQIVND (reference sequence).

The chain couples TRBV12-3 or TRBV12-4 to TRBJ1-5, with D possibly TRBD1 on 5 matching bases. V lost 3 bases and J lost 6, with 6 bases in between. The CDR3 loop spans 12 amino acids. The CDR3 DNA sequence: TGTGCCAGCAGTTTGACAGCTCAGCCCCAGCATTTT. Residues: CASSLTAQPQHF.

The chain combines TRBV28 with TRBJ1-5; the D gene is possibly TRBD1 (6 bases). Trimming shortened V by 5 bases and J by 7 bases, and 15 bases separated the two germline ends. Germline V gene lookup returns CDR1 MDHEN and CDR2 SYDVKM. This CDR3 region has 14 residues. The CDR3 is CASSGGGPAQPQHF. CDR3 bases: TGTGCCAGCAGTGGGGGGGGGCCGGCACAGCCCCAGCATTTT. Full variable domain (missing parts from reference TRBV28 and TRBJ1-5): DVKVTQSSRYLVKRTGEKVFLECVQDMDHENMFWYRQDPGLGLRLIYFSYDVKMKEKGDIPEGYSVSREKKERFSLILESASTNQTSMYLCASSGGGPAQPQHFGDGTRLSIL.

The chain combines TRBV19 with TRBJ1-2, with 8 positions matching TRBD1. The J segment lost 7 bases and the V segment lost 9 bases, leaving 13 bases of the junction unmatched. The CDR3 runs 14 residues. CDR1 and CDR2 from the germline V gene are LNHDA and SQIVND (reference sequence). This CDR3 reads CASHSQDRVGGYTF. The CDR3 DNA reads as TGTGCCAGCCACTCTCAGGACAGGGTGGGTGGCTACACCTTC.

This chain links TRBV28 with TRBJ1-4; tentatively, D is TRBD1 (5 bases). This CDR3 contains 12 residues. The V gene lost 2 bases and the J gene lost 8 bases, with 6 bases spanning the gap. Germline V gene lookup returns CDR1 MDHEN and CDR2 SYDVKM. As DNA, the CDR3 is TGTGCCAGCAGTTTAACAGGAGAAAAACTGTTTTTT. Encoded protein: CASSLTGEKLFF.

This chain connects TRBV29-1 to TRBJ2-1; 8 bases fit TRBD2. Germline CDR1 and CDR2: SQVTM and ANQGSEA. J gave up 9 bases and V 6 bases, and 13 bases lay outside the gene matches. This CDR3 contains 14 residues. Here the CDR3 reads CSVGGGIREGEQFF. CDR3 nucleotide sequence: TGCAGCGTCGGGGGGGGAATCCGGGAGGGTGAGCAGTTCTTC.

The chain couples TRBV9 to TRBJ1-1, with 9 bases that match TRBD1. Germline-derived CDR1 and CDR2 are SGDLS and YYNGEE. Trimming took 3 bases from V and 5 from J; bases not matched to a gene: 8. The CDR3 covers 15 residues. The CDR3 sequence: CASSAGGQGRTEAFF. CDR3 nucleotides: TGTGCCAGCAGCGCCGGGGGACAGGGTCGGACTGAAGCTTTCTTT.

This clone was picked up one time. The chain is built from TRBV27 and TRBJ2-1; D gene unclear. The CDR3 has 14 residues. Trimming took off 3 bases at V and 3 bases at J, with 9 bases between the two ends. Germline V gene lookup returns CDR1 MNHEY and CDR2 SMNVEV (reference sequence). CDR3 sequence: CASSFYRSYNEQFF. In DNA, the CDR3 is TGTGCCAGCAGTTTTTACAGAAGCTACAATGAGCAGTTCTTC.

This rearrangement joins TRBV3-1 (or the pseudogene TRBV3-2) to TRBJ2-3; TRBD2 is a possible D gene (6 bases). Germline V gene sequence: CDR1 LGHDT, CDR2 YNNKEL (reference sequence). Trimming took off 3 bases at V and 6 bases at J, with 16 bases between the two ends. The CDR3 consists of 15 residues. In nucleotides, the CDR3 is TGTGCCAGCAGCCATTCCCGGGGACTGGGGGATACGCAGTATTTT. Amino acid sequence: CASSHSRGLGDTQYF.

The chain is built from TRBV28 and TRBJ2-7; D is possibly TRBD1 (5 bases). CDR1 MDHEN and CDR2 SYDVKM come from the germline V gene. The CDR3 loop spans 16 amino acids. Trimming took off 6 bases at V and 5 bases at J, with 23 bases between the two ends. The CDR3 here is CASSQLKRISGNEQYF. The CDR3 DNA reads TGTGCCAGCAGCCAACTAAAAAGGATATCAGGGAACGAGCAGTACTTC.

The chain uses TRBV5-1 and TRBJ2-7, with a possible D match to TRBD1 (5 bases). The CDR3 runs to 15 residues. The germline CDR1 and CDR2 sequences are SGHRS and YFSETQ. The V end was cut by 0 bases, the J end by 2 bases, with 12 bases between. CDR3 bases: TGCGCCAGCAGCTTGGGGCAGGGTCTCCCCTACGAGCAGTACTTC. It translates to CASSLGQGLPYEQYF.

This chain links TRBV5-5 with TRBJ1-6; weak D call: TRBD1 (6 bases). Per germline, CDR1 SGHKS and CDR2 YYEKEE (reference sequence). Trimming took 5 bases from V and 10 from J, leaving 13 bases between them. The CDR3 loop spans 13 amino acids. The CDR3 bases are TGTGCCAGCAGGGCAGGGGTTGGATCACCCCTCCACTTT. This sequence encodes CASRAGVGSPLHF.

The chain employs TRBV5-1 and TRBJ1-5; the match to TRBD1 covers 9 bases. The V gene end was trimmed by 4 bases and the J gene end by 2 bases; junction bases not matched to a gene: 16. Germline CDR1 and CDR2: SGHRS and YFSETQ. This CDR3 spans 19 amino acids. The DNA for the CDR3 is TGCGCCAGCAGCCCCCGATGGACAGGGGAGAGGGGGGGCAATCAGCCCCAGCATTTT. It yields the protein CASSPRWTGERGGNQPQHF.

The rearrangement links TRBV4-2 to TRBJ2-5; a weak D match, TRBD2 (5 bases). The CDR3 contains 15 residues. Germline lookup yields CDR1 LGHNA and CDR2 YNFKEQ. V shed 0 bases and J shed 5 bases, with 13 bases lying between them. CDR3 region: CASSQEDTRGETQYF. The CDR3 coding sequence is TGTGCCAGCAGCCAAGAAGACACCCGCGGGGAGACCCAGTACTTC.

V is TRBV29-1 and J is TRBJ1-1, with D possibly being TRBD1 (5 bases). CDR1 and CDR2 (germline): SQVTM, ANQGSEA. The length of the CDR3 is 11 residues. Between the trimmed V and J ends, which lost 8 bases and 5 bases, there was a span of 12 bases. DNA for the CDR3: TGCAGCCTCACACGGGGGACTGAAGCTTTCTTT. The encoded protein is CSLTRGTEAFF.

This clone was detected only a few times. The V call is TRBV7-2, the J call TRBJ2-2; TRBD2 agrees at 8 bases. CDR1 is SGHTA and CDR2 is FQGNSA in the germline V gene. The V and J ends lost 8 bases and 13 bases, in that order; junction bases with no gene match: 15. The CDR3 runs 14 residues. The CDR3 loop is CASGGLAVYEGLFF. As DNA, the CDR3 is TGTGCCAGCGGAGGACTAGCTGTTTATGAGGGGCTGTTTTTT.